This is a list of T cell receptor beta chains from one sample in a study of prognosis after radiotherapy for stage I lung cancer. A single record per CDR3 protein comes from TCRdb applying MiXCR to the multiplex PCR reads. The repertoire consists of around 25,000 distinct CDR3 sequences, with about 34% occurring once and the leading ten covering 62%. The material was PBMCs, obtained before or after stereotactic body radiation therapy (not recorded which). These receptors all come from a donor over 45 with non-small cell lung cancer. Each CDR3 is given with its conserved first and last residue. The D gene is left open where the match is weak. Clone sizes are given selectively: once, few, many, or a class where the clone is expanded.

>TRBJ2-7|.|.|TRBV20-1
TGCAGTGCTAGAGGTTCTAGCGACTACGAGCAGTACTTC
CSARGSSDYEQYF
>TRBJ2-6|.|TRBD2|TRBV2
TGTGCCAGCTCCCCTCCGGGAGGGTCTGGGGCCAACGTCCTGACTTTC
CASSPPGGSGANVLTF
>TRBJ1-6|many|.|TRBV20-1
TGCAGTGCTAGACCGCCGAGCTCCTATAATTCACCCCTCCACTTT
CSARPPSSYNSPLHF
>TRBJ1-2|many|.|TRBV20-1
TGCAGTGCTAGAGTAGGGGAGGACACCTATGGCTACACCTTC
CSARVGEDTYGYTF
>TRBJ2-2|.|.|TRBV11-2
TGTGCCAGCAGCTTAGATATTGTTTACACCGGGGAGCTGTTTTTT
CASSLDIVYTGELFF
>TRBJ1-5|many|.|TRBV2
TGTGCCAGCTGTCTACATAGCAATCAGCCCCAGCATTTT
CASCLHSNQPQHF
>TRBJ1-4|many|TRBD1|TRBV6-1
TGTGCCAGCAGCAGGACAGGGAAGAATGAAAAACTGTTTTTT
CASSRTGKNEKLFF
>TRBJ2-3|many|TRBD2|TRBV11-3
TGTGCCAGCAGCCCCCGGGGAGGGGGCACAGATACGCAGTATTTT
CASSPRGGGTDTQYF
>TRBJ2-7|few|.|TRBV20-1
TGCAGTGCGACGGGGGTCGGGAGTGGAGTTAGGGACGAGCAGCACTTC
CSATGVGSGVRDEQHF
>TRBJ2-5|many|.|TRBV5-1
TGCGCCAGCAGCTTGGCCAGGGGGGGCGAAGAGACCCAGTACTTC
CASSLARGGEETQYF
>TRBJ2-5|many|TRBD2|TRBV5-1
TGCGCCAGCCGGACCAGACTAGCGTGGGAGACCCAGTACTTC
CASRTRLAWETQYF
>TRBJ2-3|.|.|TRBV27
.
CASTNQTSMYLCASSDGGTDTQYF
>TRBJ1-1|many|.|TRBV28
TGTGCCAGCAGTTTATGGGGGGTCGGCGGAAGGGCTGAAGCTTTCTTT
CASSLWGVGGRAEAFF
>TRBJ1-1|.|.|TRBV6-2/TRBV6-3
TGTGCCAGCATCTGGACGAACACTGAAGCTTTCTTT
CASIWTNTEAFF
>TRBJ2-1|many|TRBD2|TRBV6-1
TGTGCCAGCAGTACATGGACTAGCGGGAGGAACAATGAGCAGTTCTTC
CASSTWTSGRNNEQFF
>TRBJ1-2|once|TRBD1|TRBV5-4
TGTGCCAGCAGCCCCCGGGACAGTAACTATGGCTACACCTTC
CASSPRDSNYGYTF
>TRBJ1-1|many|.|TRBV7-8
TGTGCCAGCCTCCGGGGCATGAACACTGAAGCTTTCTTT
CASLRGMNTEAFF
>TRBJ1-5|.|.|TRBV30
TGTGCCTGGAGTGTTGGGGGGACTGGACAGCCCCAGCATTTT
CAWSVGGTGQPQHF
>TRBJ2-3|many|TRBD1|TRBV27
TGTGCCAGCAGCTTAAGAGACAGGGCCCGCGCAGATACGCAGTATTTT
CASSLRDRARADTQYF
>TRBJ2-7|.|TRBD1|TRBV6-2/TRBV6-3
TGTGCCAGCACCTACTCGAACAGGGGTCACTACGAGCAGTACTTC
CASTYSNRGHYEQYF
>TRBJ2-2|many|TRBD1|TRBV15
TGTGCCACCAGCAGAGATTTGGACAGGGGGAAGACCGGGGAGCTGTTTTTT
CATSRDLDRGKTGELFF
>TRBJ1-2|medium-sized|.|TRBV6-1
TGTGCCAGCAAAATGCCCAGTGGCTACACCTTC
CASKMPSGYTF
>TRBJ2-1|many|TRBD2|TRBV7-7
TGTGCTAGCAGCCACGGACTAGCGGGCAGCCAGCAGTTCTTC
CASSHGLAGSQQFF
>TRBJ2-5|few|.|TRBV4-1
TGCGCCAGCAGCCAAGAATTGCTAGGAGGATGGGAGACCCAGTACTTC
CASSQELLGGWETQYF
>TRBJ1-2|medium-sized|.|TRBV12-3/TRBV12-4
TGTGCCAGCAGCCACCCGGGACACCACTACACCTTC
CASSHPGHHYTF
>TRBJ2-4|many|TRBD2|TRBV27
TGTGCCAGCAGCCTCGGGACTAGCGGGGGGAACATTCAGTACTTC
CASSLGTSGGNIQYF
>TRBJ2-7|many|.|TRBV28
TGTGCTAGTGCCTCGAGCTCCTACGAGCAGTACTTC
CASASSSYEQYF
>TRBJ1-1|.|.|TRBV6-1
TGTGCCAGCAGCCTCGGGGGGGTTCGCGGCACTGAAGCTTTCTTT
CASSLGGVRGTEAFF
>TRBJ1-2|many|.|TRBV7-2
TGTGCCAGCAGCTTAACGGGGGGGGGGGGGGGCTACACCTTC
CASSLTGGGGGYTF
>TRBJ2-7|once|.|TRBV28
TGTGCCAGCTCAAACCCAGGGAGCTCCTACGAGCAGTACTTC
CASSNPGSSYEQYF